Below, 9 T cell receptor beta chains from the same sample are listed, as sequenced in a study of T cell responses to AZD1222 COVID-19 vaccine. Profiling relied on immunoSEQ multiplex PCR, and the TCRdb table lists in-frame clones only, not all of them. The sample lists 80,000 or so clones; 92% were seen once. Sequenced here: peripheral blood, sampled 28 days after the second AZD1222 dose. The source of these receptors is an adult who received the AZD1222 COVID-19 vaccine.

The chain couples TRBV30 to TRBJ2-5, with 8 bases matching TRBD1. The V gene end was trimmed by 3 bases and the J gene end by 5 bases; junction bases not matched to a gene: 5. CDR3 length equals 13 residues. CDR1 and CDR2 (germline): GTSNPN, SVGIG (reference sequence). The CDR3 nucleotides read TGTGCCTGGAGGCCAGGGGGCGCGGAGACCCAGTACTTC. Translation gives CAWRPGGAETQYF.

The chain is built from TRBV4-3 and TRBJ2-7, with D possibly being TRBD1 or TRBD2 (5 bases each). The CDR3 runs to 19 residues. Germline lookup yields CDR1 LGHNA and CDR2 YSLEER. V lost 0 bases and J 2 bases, leaving 23 bases between the germline ends. CDR3 sequence (DNA): TGCGCCAGCAGCCAAGAATTAGGGGTATTTGGGACCTCAGCCTACGAGCAGTACTTC. As protein: CASSQELGVFGTSAYEQYF.

The chain employs TRBV6-5 and TRBJ1-1; TRBD1 might be the D (5 bases). CDR3 length: 15 amino acids. Germline V lookup: CDR1 MNHEY, CDR2 SVGAGI. Between the trimmed V and J ends, which lost 5 bases and 3 bases, there was a span of 16 bases. The CDR3 spells CASSRYVRGDTEAFF. The CDR3 nucleotides are TGTGCCAGCAGTCGCTATGTCCGGGGGGACACTGAAGCTTTCTTT.

The chain has TRBV28 and TRBJ1-4, with a tentative D call TRBD1 (5 bases). Germline-derived CDR1 and CDR2 are MDHEN and SYDVKM. The CDR3 extends over 13 amino acids. V dropped 6 bases and J dropped 7 bases, with 12 bases sitting between them. In nucleotides, the CDR3 is TGTGCCAGCAGGGCGGGGGGAGGTGAAAAACTGTTTTTT. As protein: CASRAGGGEKLFF. The entire variable domain, with the rest obtained from reference TRBV28 and TRBJ1-4, is as follows: DVKVTQSSRYLVKRTGEKVFLECVQDMDHENMFWYRQDPGLGLRLIYFSYDVKMKEKGDIPEGYSVSREKKERFSLILESASTNQTSMYLCASRAGGGEKLFFGSGTQLSVL.

The chain recombines TRBV5-6 with TRBJ1-2; D is possibly TRBD1 (6 bases). This CDR3 is built from 12 residues. Trimming took off 0 bases at V and 8 bases at J, with 8 bases between the two ends. Germline CDR1 reads SGHDT; CDR2 reads YYEEEE. The CDR3 DNA follows: TGTGCCAGCAGCTTGGGGGGGCTCGGCTACACCTTC. Encoded protein: CASSLGGLGYTF.

V is TRBV29-1 and J is TRBJ2-7, with 7 bases that match TRBD2. Germline CDR1 reads SQVTM; CDR2 reads ANQGSEA. The CDR3 extends over 13 amino acids. The trim removed 4 bases at V and 1 base at J, leaving 4 bases unmatched. CDR3: CSVVEAGSYEQYF. CDR3 DNA: TGCAGCGTTGTAGAAGCGGGGTCCTACGAGCAGTACTTC.

The chain joins TRBV30 to TRBJ2-2; maybe TRBD1 (5 bases). Per the germline V gene, CDR1 is GTSNPN and CDR2 is SVGIG (reference sequence). The V and J ends lost 7 bases and 4 bases respectively, with 13 bases between them. This CDR3 comprises 13 residues. The CDR3, as DNA: TGTGCCTTCCCGGGTAGGGGCACCGGGGAGCTGTTTTTT. Its protein product is CAFPGRGTGELFF. The whole variable domain, remainder taken from reference TRBV30 and TRBJ2-2, is SQTIHQWPATLVQPVGSPLSLECTVEGTSNPNLYWYRQAAGRGLQLLFYSVGIGQISSEVPQNLSASRPQDRQFILSSKKLLLSDSGFYLCAFPGRGTGELFFGEGSRLTVL.

The CDR3 sequence is CASSHGGSRDEQFF. The CDR3 nucleotides read TGTGCCAGCAGCCACGGCGGGAGTCGCGATGAGCAGTTCTTC. The V gene is TRBV3-1 (or the pseudogene TRBV3-2), the J gene TRBJ2-1; 7 nucleotides align to TRBD2. The germline V gene has CDR1 LGHDT and CDR2 YNNKEL (reference sequence). Losses at the gene ends were 3 bases for V and 8 bases for J; bases not matched to a gene: 7. CDR3 length: 14 amino acids.

This chain links TRBV9 with TRBJ2-6; D unclear. V was clipped by 3 bases and J by 0 bases, with 22 bases between them. The CDR3 is made up of 20 amino acids. From germline, CDR1 is SGDLS and CDR2 YYNGEE. In DNA, the CDR3 is TGTGCCAGCAGCGCCTTACTGCGACGTCGCCCCAACTCTGGGGCCAACGTCCTGACTTTC. Its protein product is CASSALLRRRPNSGANVLTF.